The 5 T cell receptor beta chains given below trace back to one sample, sequenced in a study of T cell repertoires in cytomegalovirus infection. TCRdb called the reads again in MiXCR, with one record for every CDR3 protein. The data show roughly 500,000 distinct CDR3 sequences, roughly 12% seen once. The sample consisted of PBMCs. Receptors originate from a human donor in good health (CMV status not recorded). Some clones in this sample may be carry-over from other donors' samples.

This clonotype was detected ten times or more. J is TRBJ2-7 and V is TRBV11-1; no clear D gene. V was clipped by 1 base and J by 2 bases, with 12 bases between them. The CDR3 runs 15 residues. CDR1 SGHAT and CDR2 FQDESV come from the germline V gene (reference sequence). CDR3 loop: CASSLERTATYEQYF. CDR3 in DNA: TGTGCCAGCAGCTTAGAACGGACGGCAACCTACGAGCAGTACTTC.

This clonotype came up a few times. The chain joins TRBV3-1 to TRBJ2-7; D not certain. Trimming stripped 2 bases from V and 1 base from J, with 9 bases between. The germline V gene has CDR1 LGHDT and CDR2 YNNKEL (reference sequence). CDR3 size: 14 residues. This CDR3 is CASSQKPSSYEQYF. CDR3 nucleotide sequence: TGTGCCAGCAGCCAAAAACCTTCATCCTACGAGCAGTACTTC.

This chain links TRBV27 with TRBJ2-7; D may correspond to TRBD1 or TRBD2 (5 bases each). Germline CDR1 MNHEY, CDR2 SMNVEV (reference sequence). The CDR3 is 14 amino acids. Trimming stripped 2 bases from V and 3 bases from J, with 11 bases between. The CDR3 DNA follows: TGTGCCAGCAGTTTACGGGGCCAGTACTACGAGCAGTACTTC. Translated: CASSLRGQYYEQYF.

This clonotype was counted at least ten times. This chain connects TRBV18 to TRBJ2-7; D is unclear. This CDR3 has 12 residues. The germline V and J ends were trimmed by 3 bases and 3 bases, with 6 bases remaining between them. Germline V lookup: CDR1 KGHSH, CDR2 LQKENI. The CDR3 DNA reads as TGTGCCAGCTCACCCGCAGACTACGAGCAGTACTTC. Protein sequence: CASSPADYEQYF.

This clonotype was picked up a small number of times. The J gene is TRBJ2-7, the V gene TRBV20-1; D is perhaps TRBD1 (6 bases). CDR1 is DFQATT and CDR2 is SNEGSKA in the germline V gene (reference sequence). This CDR3 region has 16 residues. Between the trimmed V and J ends, which lost 0 bases and 4 bases, there was a span of 19 bases. This CDR3 reads CSARDSSGSRGYEQYF. The DNA of the CDR3 is TGCAGTGCTAGAGATTCATCCGGGTCCAGGGGATACGAGCAGTACTTC.